This T cell receptor (beta chain) derives from a study of cytomegalovirus exposure and HLA in healthy donors. The wider study: Unique TCR beta sequences numbering 117 million came from 150 million to 200 million T cells in an earlier analysis.

The CDR3 runs to 15 residues. CDR1 is MNHEY, CDR2 SVGAGI, per germline. V gave up 0 bases and J gave up 1 base, with 9 bases separating them. The PCR made use of 60 Vbeta and 13 Jbeta primers. Sequenced by immunoSEQ multiplex PCR; TCRdb stores in-frame clones only, minus some. The sample yields 95,000 to 150,000 clones, over 70% seen once. The table lists this clone with a few counts. Its specificity is unknown. Findings and caveats of the study: In a later analysis, across HLA loci, associated TCR counts were highest for DRB1, lowest for HLA-C. Reportedly, a later analysis found an Asian-associated ancestry cluster had fewer N-insertions than the roughly 630-donor mean.

The source material was PBMCs. This rearrangement joins TRBV6-5 to TRBJ1-1, with D perhaps matching TRBD1 (5 bases). The source is a man younger than 30 in good health and CMV-seropositive. DNA of the CDR3: TGTGCCAGCAGTTACTCTAGCCAGGGGAACACTGAAGCTTTCTTT. Translating it yields CASSYSSQGNTEAFF.